Shown below are 20 T cell receptor beta chains from a single sample sequenced in a study of blood T cell repertoires in COVID-19. Measured with immunoSEQ multiplex PCR; TCRdb has only the in-frame clones, and not every one. The sample contains approximately 220,000 clones, around 86% of which appear only once. The sample taken for sequencing was peripheral blood. Receptors were obtained from a man aged 60 to 69 with acute or convalescent COVID-19.

The chain employs TRBV9 and TRBJ1-2; D not certain. The CDR3 has 16 amino acids. V shed 0 bases and J shed 4 bases, with 16 bases lying between them. Germline CDR1 reads SGDLS; CDR2 reads YYNGEE. CDR3 in DNA: TGTGCCAGCAGCGTAGATCCGGCAGCGACGCTCTATGGCTACACCTTC. Its translation is CASSVDPAATLYGYTF. Full variable domain (remainder filled in from reference TRBV9 and TRBJ1-2): DSGVTQTPKHLITATGQRVTLRCSPRSGDLSVYWYQQSLDQGLQFLIQYYNGEERAKGNILERFSAQQFPDLHSELNLSSLELGDSALYFCASSVDPAATLYGYTFGSGTRLTVV.

The V gene is TRBV6-5, the J gene TRBJ1-2, with 7 positions matching TRBD1. Germline V lookup: CDR1 MNHEY, CDR2 SVGAGI. Losses at the gene ends were 0 bases for V and 4 bases for J; bases not matched to a gene: 5. The CDR3 contains 15 residues. Here the CDR3 DNA reads TGTGCCAGCAGTTACTCTTCGGACAGGACCTATGGCTACACCTTC. This translates into CASSYSSDRTYGYTF.

Written as DNA, the CDR3 is TGTGCCAGCTCAGAGCTTGGACAGTCGAGCTATGGCTACACCTTC. It encodes CASSELGQSSYGYTF. The rearrangement uses TRBV18 and TRBJ1-2; a possible D gene is TRBD1 (6 bases). Germline V gives CDR1 KGHSH, CDR2 LQKENI. The V gene lost 5 bases and the J gene lost 4 bases, with 17 bases spanning the gap. The CDR3 is 15 amino acids.

The chain employs TRBV6-6 and TRBJ1-2; TRBD1 matches at 7 bases. The trim removed 7 bases at V and 3 bases at J, leaving 5 bases unmatched. Looked up from germline, CDR1 is MNHNY and CDR2 is SVGAGI (reference sequence). The CDR3 is 13 residues long. In DNA form, the CDR3 reads TGTGCCAGCACCCCGGGACAGTACTATGGCTACACCTTC. Amino acid sequence: CASTPGQYYGYTF.

The V and J genes are TRBV29-1 and TRBJ2-1, with TRBD2 matching 11 bases. Germline values: CDR1 SQVTM, CDR2 ANQGSEA. The junction had 9 bases not matched to a gene; V was cut back by 5 bases and J by 0 bases. CDR3 size: 17 residues. The CDR3 protein is CSVTGLAGLSSYNEQFF. The CDR3 DNA follows: TGCAGCGTTACAGGACTAGCGGGCCTAAGCTCCTACAATGAGCAGTTCTTC.

The rearrangement joins TRBV6-1 to TRBJ1-4; TRBD1 matches at 7 bases. The germline V gene encodes CDR1 MNHNS and CDR2 SASEGT. After removal of 1 base from V and 8 bases from J, the junction contained 7 bases not matched to a gene. The CDR3 length is 15 residues. Written as DNA, the CDR3 is TGTGCCAGCAGTGAAGTCTGGGGACAGACCGAAAAACTGTTTTTT. This sequence encodes CASSEVWGQTEKLFF.

The chain is built from TRBV15 and TRBJ2-3; TRBD2 might be the D (5 bases). With 5 bases removed from V and 0 bases from J, the gap between germline ends came to 12 bases. This CDR3 region has 15 residues. CDR1 is LNHNV, CDR2 YYDKDF, per germline (reference sequence). The chain's CDR3 is CATSHRRGSTDTQYF. In DNA, the CDR3 is TGTGCCACCAGCCACAGACGGGGAAGCACAGATACGCAGTATTTT.

The sample holds one count of this clone. This chain uses TRBV12-3 or TRBV12-4 with TRBJ1-5, with D perhaps matching TRBD1 (5 bases). Trimming took off 4 bases at V and 4 bases at J, with 8 bases between the two ends. CDR3 length equals 13 residues. The CDR3, as DNA: TGTGCCAGCAGTTCCCAGGGTAATCAGCCCCAGCATTTT. The encoded protein is CASSSQGNQPQHF.

This clone was picked up one time. The chain is built from TRBV2 and TRBJ1-5; 7 nucleotides align to TRBD1. Germline V lookup: CDR1 SNHLY, CDR2 FYNNEI. Unmatched junction bases numbered 13, after V lost 8 bases and J lost 9 bases. The CDR3 covers 14 residues. The CDR3 bases are TGTGCCAGCCATGGACAGGTCCTAGGGCGGCCCCAGCATTTT. It translates to CASHGQVLGRPQHF.

The chain joins TRBV2 to TRBJ1-1; TRBD1 matches at 8 bases. Losses at the gene ends were 8 bases for V and 1 base for J; bases not matched to a gene: 9. The germline CDR1 and CDR2 sequences are SNHLY and FYNNEI. This CDR3 is 15 amino acids long. The DNA of the CDR3 is TGTGCCAGCGGGAGCAGGGGGCAAGCGAACACTGAAGCTTTCTTT. As protein: CASGSRGQANTEAFF.

The V gene is TRBV7-2, the J gene TRBJ2-7, with a possible D match to TRBD1 (6 bases). V was pared by 7 bases and J by 4 bases, with 14 bases between. Germline V gives CDR1 SGHTA, CDR2 FQGNSA. This CDR3 spans 13 amino acids. This CDR3 reads CASTERGIYEQYF. CDR3 DNA sequence: TGTGCCAGCACTGAAAGGGGGATTTACGAGCAGTACTTC.

This clone showed up just a few times. The rearrangement links TRBV5-4 to TRBJ2-1; possibly TRBD1 for D (6 bases). The germline V gene encodes CDR1 SGHNT and CDR2 YYREEE (reference sequence). The ends were cut back, 4 bases at V and 1 base at J, with 12 bases in the middle. The CDR3 extends over 15 amino acids. CDR3 nucleotide sequence: TGTGCCAGCAGCCCCCCGACAGGATCCTACAATGAGCAGTTCTTC. Translation gives CASSPPTGSYNEQFF.

The rearrangement joins TRBV11-2 to TRBJ2-3, with D possibly being TRBD1 (5 bases). CDR3 length: 14 amino acids. V lost 5 bases and J lost 4, with 13 bases in between. Germline CDR1 SGHAT, CDR2 FQNNGV. CDR3 residues: CASSVQASADTQYF. For the CDR3, the DNA is TGTGCCAGCAGCGTACAGGCCAGCGCAGATACGCAGTATTTT.

This chain's CDR3 is CASSLAWTSGGAYSDTQYF. CDR3 in DNA: TGTGCCAGCAGCTTGGCTTGGACTAGCGGGGGGGCCTACTCAGATACGCAGTATTTT. The chain combines TRBV5-8 with TRBJ2-3, with 15 bases identical to TRBD2. The CDR3 loop spans 19 amino acids. Trimming took 0 bases from V and 4 from J; bases not matched to a gene: 9. Germline V lookup: CDR1 SGHTS, CDR2 YDEGEE.

This clone was recorded once. The chain links TRBV6-5 to TRBJ1-1; possible D gene TRBD1, 5 bases. The CDR3 extends over 12 amino acids. The V gene's germline CDR1 is MNHEY and CDR2 SVGAGI. The V gene lost 5 bases and the J gene lost 5 bases, with 9 bases spanning the gap. The CDR3 bases are TGTGCCAGCAGTCAGCAGGGAACTGAAGCTTTCTTT. As protein: CASSQQGTEAFF.

The CDR3 protein is CASSFKLAGRETQYF. In DNA form, the CDR3 reads TGCGCCAGCAGCTTCAAACTAGCGGGGAGGGAGACCCAGTACTTC. V is TRBV5-1 and J is TRBJ2-5; 10 bases agree with TRBD2. Germline lookup yields CDR1 SGHRS and CDR2 YFSETQ. This CDR3 spans 15 amino acids. Trimming cost V 2 bases and J 5 bases; bases outside gene matches: 6.

The chain carries TRBV6-5 and TRBJ1-5, with 7 positions matching TRBD1. Germline V gene sequence: CDR1 MNHEY, CDR2 SVGAGI. V gave up 7 bases and J gave up 3 bases; unmatched junction bases: 6. The CDR3 has 14 residues. CDR3 nucleotide sequence: TGTGCCAGCAAGGGGGCAGGGCCCAATCAGCCCCAGCATTTT. This translates into CASKGAGPNQPQHF.

V is TRBV11-2 and J is TRBJ1-6, with 7 bases identical to TRBD1. Germline V gene sequence: CDR1 SGHAT, CDR2 FQNNGV. The V segment lost 1 base and the J segment 7 bases; nucleotides outside the gene matches: 7. This CDR3 comprises 16 residues. For the CDR3, the DNA is TGTGCCAGCAGCTTAGGTAACGACAGGGAGAATTCACCCCTCCACTTT. Encoded protein: CASSLGNDRENSPLHF.

The chain joins TRBV6-2 or TRBV6-3 to TRBJ1-2, with a tentative D call TRBD1 (6 bases). Germline-derived CDR1 and CDR2 are MNHEY and SVGEGT. Deletions cut 4 bases from V and 6 bases from J, with 12 bases between. This CDR3 has 13 residues. The CDR3 DNA follows: TGTGCCAGCAGTTTTCGGACAGCGGATGGCTACACCTTC. Translating it yields CASSFRTADGYTF.

This chain connects TRBV5-1 to TRBJ2-3, with 11 bases fitting TRBD2. The CDR3 covers 16 residues. The junction had 6 bases not matched to a gene; V was cut back by 4 bases and J by 2 bases. Germline lookup yields CDR1 SGHRS and CDR2 YFSETQ. The CDR3 reads CASSLGTSGLTDTQYF. The CDR3 DNA is TGCGCCAGCAGCCTCGGGACTAGCGGACTCACAGATACGCAGTATTTT.